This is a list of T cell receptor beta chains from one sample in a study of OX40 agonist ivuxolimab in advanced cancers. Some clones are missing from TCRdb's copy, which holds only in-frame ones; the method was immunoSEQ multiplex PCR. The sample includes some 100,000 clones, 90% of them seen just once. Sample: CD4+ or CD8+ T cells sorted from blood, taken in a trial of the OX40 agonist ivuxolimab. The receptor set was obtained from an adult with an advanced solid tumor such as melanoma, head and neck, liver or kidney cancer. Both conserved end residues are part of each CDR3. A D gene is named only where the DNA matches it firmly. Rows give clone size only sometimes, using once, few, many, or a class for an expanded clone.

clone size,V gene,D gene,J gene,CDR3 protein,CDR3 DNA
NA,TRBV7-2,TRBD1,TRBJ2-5,CASSITQGARETQYF,TGTGCCAGCAGCATCACACAGGGGGCAAGAGAGACCCAGTACTTC
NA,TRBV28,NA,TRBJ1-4,CASSLDQAANEKLFF,TGTGCCAGCAGTTTGGACCAGGCGGCTAATGAAAAACTGTTTTTT
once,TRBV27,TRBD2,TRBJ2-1,CASRTTKRGFYNEQFF,TGTGCCAGCAGGACCACTAAGCGGGGGTTTTACAATGAGCAGTTCTTC
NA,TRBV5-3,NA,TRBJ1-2,CARRDRNANYGYTF,TGTGCCAGAAGGGACCGGAATGCTAACTATGGCTACACCTTC
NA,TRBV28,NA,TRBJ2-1,CASSLYHEQFF,TGTGCCAGCAGTTTATACCATGAGCAGTTCTTC
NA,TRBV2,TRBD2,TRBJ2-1,CASSELAVNNEQFF,TGTGCCAGCAGTGAACTAGCGGTTAACAATGAGCAGTTCTTC
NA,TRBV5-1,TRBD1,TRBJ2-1,CASSLGQGSYNEQFF,TGCGCCAGCAGCTTGGGACAGGGCTCCTACAATGAGCAGTTCTTC
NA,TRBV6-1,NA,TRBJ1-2,CASQARYGYTF,TGTGCCAGCCAAGCACGCTATGGCTACACCTTC
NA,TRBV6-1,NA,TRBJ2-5,CASSEDRSRETQYF,TGTGCCAGCAGTGAAGACCGGAGCCGGGAGACCCAGTACTTC
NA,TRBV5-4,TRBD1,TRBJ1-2,CASSSPARDRGENGYTF,TGTGCCAGCAGCTCCCCAGCCCGGGACAGGGGTGAAAACGGCTACACCTTC
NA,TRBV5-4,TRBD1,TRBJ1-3,CASSLGGQGPGNTIYF,TGTGCCAGCAGCTTGGGGGGACAGGGACCGGGAAACACCATATATTTT
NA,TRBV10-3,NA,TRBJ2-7,CAISESGASYEQYF,TGTGCCATCAGTGAGTCAGGGGCCTCCTACGAGCAGTACTTC
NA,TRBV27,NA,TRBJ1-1,CASSLLKNTEAFF,TGTGCCAGCAGTTTATTGAAGAACACTGAAGCTTTCTTT
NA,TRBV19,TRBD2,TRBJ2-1,CASSIIAGAHNEQFF,TGTGCCAGTAGTATTATCGCGGGAGCCCACAATGAGCAGTTCTTC
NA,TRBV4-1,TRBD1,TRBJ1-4,CASSQDTPVGPGGEKLFF,TGCGCCAGCAGCCAAGATACCCCAGTCGGCCCAGGGGGTGAAAAACTGTTTTTT
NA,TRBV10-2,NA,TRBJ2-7,CASSESYEQYF,TGCGCCAGCAGTGAGTCTTACGAGCAGTACTTC
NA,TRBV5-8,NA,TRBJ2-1,CASSFRYNEQFF,TGTGCCAGCAGCTTCCGCTACAATGAGCAGTTCTTC
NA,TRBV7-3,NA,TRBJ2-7,CASSLNAGPAYEQYF,TGTGCCAGCAGCTTAAATGCAGGACCAGCTTACGAGCAGTACTTC
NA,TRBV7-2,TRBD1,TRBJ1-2,CASSLDRAEGYTF,TGTGCCAGCAGCCTCGACAGGGCGGAAGGCTACACCTTC
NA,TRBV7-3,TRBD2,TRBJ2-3,CASSLSGGTQYF,TGTGCCAGCAGCTTATCGGGGGGTACGCAGTATTTT
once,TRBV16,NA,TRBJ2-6,CASSQSGSSGANVLTF,TGTGCCAGCAGCCAATCTGGCAGCTCTGGGGCCAACGTCCTGACTTTC
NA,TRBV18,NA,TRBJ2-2,CASSPQRPPLSTGELFF,TGTGCCAGCTCACCACAGAGACCCCCACTTTCCACCGGGGAGCTGTTTTTT
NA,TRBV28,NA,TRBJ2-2,CASSFWGGGTGELFF,TGTGCCAGCAGTTTTTGGGGAGGTGGCACCGGGGAGCTGTTTTTT
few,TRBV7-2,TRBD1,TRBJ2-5,CASSLMDRHQETQYF,TGTGCCAGCAGCTTAATGGACAGGCATCAAGAGACCCAGTACTTC
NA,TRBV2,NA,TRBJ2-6,CASGSGANVLTF,TGTGCCAGCGGCTCTGGGGCCAACGTCCTGACTTTC
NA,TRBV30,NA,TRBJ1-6,CAWSVQSSSPLHF,TGTGCCTGGAGTGTACAATCTTCCTCACCCCTCCACTTT